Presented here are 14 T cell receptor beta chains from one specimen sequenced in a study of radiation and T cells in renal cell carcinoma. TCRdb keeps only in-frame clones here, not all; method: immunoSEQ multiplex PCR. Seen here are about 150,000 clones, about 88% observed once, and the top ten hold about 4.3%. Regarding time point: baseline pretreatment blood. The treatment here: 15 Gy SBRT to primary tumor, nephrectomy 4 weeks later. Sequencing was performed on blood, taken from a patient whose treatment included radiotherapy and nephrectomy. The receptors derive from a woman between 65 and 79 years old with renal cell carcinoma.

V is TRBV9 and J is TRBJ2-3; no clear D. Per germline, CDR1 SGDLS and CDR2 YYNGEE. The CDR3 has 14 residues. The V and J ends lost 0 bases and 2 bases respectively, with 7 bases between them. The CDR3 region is CASSVEGTTDTQYF. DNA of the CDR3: TGTGCCAGCAGCGTAGAAGGTACCACAGATACGCAGTATTTT.

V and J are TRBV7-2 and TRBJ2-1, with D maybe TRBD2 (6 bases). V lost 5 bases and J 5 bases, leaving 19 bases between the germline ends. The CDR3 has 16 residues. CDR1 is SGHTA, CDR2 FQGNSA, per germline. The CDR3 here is CASSVAPGRGNNEQFF. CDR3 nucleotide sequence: TGTGCCAGCAGCGTCGCCCCTGGTCGGGGGAACAATGAGCAGTTCTTC.

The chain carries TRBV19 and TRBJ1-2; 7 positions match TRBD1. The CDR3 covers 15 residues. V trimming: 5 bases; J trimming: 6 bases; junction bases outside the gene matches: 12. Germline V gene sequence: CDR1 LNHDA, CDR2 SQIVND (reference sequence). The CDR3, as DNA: TGTGCCAGTAGTCCCGACCCTCGGGACAGCAATGGCTACACCTTC. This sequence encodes CASSPDPRDSNGYTF.

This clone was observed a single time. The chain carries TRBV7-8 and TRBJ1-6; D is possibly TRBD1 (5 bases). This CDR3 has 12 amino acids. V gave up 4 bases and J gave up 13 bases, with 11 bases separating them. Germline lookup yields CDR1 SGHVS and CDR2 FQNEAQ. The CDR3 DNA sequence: TGTGCCAGCAGCTGGGACCGGGGCCCCCTCCACTTT. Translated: CASSWDRGPLHF.

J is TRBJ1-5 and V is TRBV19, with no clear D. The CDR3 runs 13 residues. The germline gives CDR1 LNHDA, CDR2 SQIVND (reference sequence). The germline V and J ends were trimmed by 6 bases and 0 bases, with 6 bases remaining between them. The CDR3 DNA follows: TGTGCCAGTAGCGATAATAGCAATCAGCCCCAGCATTTT. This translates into CASSDNSNQPQHF.

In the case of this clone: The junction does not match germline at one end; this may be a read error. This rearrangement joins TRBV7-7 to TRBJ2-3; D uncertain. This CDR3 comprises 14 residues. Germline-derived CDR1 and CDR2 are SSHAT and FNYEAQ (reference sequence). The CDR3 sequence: CASSLTGSTDTQYF. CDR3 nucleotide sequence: TGTGCTAGCAGCTTGACGGGTAGCACAGATACGCAGTATTTT.

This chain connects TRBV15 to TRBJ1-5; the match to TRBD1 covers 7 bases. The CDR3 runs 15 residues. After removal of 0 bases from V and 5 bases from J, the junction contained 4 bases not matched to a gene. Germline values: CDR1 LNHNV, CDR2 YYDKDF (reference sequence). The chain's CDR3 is CATSRDRGLDQPQHF. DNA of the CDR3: TGTGCCACCAGCAGAGATAGGGGGCTCGATCAGCCCCAGCATTTT.

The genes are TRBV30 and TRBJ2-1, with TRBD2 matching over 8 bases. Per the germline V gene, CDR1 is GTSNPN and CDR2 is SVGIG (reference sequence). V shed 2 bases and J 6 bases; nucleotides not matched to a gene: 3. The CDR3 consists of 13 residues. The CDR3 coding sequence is TGTGCCTGGAGTAATCGGGGGGGCAATGAGCAGTTCTTC. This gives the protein CAWSNRGGNEQFF.

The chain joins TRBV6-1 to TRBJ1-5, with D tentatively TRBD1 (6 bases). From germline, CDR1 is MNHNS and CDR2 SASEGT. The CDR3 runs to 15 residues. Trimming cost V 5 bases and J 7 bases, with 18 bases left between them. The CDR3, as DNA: TGTGCCAGCAGTACTAGGGGGGCCAGGGACCAGCCCCAGCATTTT. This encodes CASSTRGARDQPQHF.

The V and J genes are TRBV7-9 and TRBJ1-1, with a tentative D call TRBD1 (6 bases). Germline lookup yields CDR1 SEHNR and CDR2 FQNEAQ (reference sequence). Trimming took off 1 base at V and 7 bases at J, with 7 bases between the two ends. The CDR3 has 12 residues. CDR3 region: CASSLETGEAFF. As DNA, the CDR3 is TGTGCCAGCAGCTTAGAGACAGGTGAAGCTTTCTTT.

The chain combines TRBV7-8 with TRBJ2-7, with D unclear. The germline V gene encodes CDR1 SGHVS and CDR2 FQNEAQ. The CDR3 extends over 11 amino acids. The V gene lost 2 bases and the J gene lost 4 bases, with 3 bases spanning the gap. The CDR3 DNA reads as TGTGCCAGCAGCTTAAGATACGAGCAGTACTTC. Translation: CASSLRYEQYF.

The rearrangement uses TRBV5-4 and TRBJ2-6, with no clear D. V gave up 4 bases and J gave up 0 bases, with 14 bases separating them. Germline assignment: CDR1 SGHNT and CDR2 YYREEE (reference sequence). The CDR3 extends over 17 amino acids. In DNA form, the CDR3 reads TGTGCCAGCAGCAAAGGTCCAGTAGGCTCTGGGGCCAACGTCCTGACTTTC. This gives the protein CASSKGPVGSGANVLTF.

The CDR3 bases are TGTGCCACCAGCAGGGGGGCGTTTATGAACACTGAAGCTTTCTTT. This codes for CATSRGAFMNTEAFF. The J gene is TRBJ1-1, the V gene TRBV15; a weak D match, TRBD1 (6 bases). The CDR3 loop spans 15 amino acids. Trimming took 3 bases from V and 0 from J, leaving 11 bases between them. Germline assignment: CDR1 LNHNV and CDR2 YYDKDF (reference sequence).

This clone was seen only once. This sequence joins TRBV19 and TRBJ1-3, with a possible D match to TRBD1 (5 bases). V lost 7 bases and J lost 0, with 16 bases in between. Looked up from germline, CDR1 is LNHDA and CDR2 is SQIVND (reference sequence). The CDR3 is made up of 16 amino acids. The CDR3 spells CASKISGQSSGNTIYF. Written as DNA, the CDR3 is TGTGCCAGTAAGATTTCAGGGCAGAGCTCTGGAAACACCATATATTTT.